A selection of T cell receptor beta chains follows, all from one sample in a study of cytomegalovirus exposure and HLA in healthy donors. Assay: immunoSEQ multiplex PCR; the TCRdb copy retains only in-frame clones and omits some. The sample includes under 200,000 clones, about 95% seen only once; the top ten take more than 0.7%. Sequencing used PBMCs. The receptor set was obtained from a young woman in good health and CMV-seronegative. Each CDR3 is given with its conserved first and last residue. Fields, in order: CDR3 protein, CDR3 DNA, V gene, clone size, D gene, J gene. D genes are given only for firm matches. Expanded clones are given a class, and other clones once, few, many or no size at all.

CDR3aa: CASSSGGWETQYF; CDR3nt: TGTGCCAGCAGTTCAGGGGGCTGGGAGACCCAGTACTTC; v_gene: TRBV27; abundance: -; d_gene: TRBD1; j_gene: TRBJ2-5
CDR3aa: CATSSGDHNRETQYF; CDR3nt: TGTGCCACCAGCAGTGGGGATCATAACAGGGAAACTCAGTACTTC; v_gene: TRBV15; abundance: -; d_gene: -; j_gene: TRBJ2-7
CDR3aa: CASSGDLRGGSIYEQYF; CDR3nt: TGTGCCAGCAGCGGTGATTTACGAGGGGGATCGATCTACGAGCAGTACTTC; v_gene: TRBV7-6; abundance: -; d_gene: -; j_gene: TRBJ2-7
CDR3aa: CSTSPDRGQFF; CDR3nt: TGCAGTACTAGCCCAGACAGGGGGCAGTTCTTC; v_gene: TRBV20-1; abundance: -; d_gene: TRBD1; j_gene: TRBJ2-1
CDR3aa: CATSTDRGRIDEQYF; CDR3nt: TGTGCCACCAGCACGGACAGGGGGCGAATCGACGAGCAGTACTTC; v_gene: TRBV15; abundance: -; d_gene: TRBD1; j_gene: TRBJ2-7
CDR3aa: CASRLAGGNEQYF; CDR3nt: TGCGCCAGCAGGTTAGCGGGGGGGAACGAGCAGTACTTC; v_gene: TRBV5-1; abundance: -; d_gene: TRBD2; j_gene: TRBJ2-7
CDR3aa: CASSLSPVYEQYF; CDR3nt: TGTGCCAGCAGTTTATCCCCGGTCTACGAGCAGTACTTC; v_gene: TRBV27; abundance: once; d_gene: -; j_gene: TRBJ2-7
CDR3aa: CASSSGQGRRNEQFF; CDR3nt: TGTGCCAGCAGCTCAGGACAGGGTCGACGCAATGAGCAGTTCTTC; v_gene: TRBV5-4; abundance: -; d_gene: TRBD1; j_gene: TRBJ2-1
CDR3aa: CASSQVPRGITEAFF; CDR3nt: TGCGCCAGCAGCCAAGTCCCCAGGGGAATCACTGAAGCTTTCTTT; v_gene: TRBV4-1; abundance: -; d_gene: -; j_gene: TRBJ1-1
CDR3aa: CASSPGMVTEAFF; CDR3nt: TGTGCCAGCAGCCCAGGCATGGTCACTGAAGCTTTCTTT; v_gene: TRBV7-2; abundance: -; d_gene: -; j_gene: TRBJ1-1
CDR3aa: CAIGDRDLQETQYF; CDR3nt: TGTGCCATCGGGGACAGGGACCTCCAAGAGACCCAGTACTTC; v_gene: TRBV10-3; abundance: -; d_gene: TRBD1; j_gene: TRBJ2-5
CDR3aa: CASSKGQGAGYTF; CDR3nt: TGTGCCAGCAGCAAGGGACAGGGGGCCGGCTACACCTTC; v_gene: TRBV5-8; abundance: few; d_gene: TRBD1; j_gene: TRBJ1-2
CDR3aa: CASSTGGRGADYNEQFF; CDR3nt: TGTGCCAGTAGTACAGGCGGGCGGGGGGCAGACTACAATGAGCAGTTCTTC; v_gene: TRBV19; abundance: -; d_gene: TRBD2; j_gene: TRBJ2-1
CDR3aa: CASSQDRGETQYF; CDR3nt: TGTGCCAGCAGTCAAGACAGGGGGGAGACCCAGTACTTC; v_gene: TRBV6-1; abundance: -; d_gene: TRBD1; j_gene: TRBJ2-5
CDR3aa: CASSMGQGQPQHF; CDR3nt: TGTGCCAGTAGTATGGGGCAGGGCCAGCCCCAGCATTTT; v_gene: TRBV19; abundance: -; d_gene: -; j_gene: TRBJ1-5
CDR3aa: CASSSTGSNEKLFF; CDR3nt: TGTGCCAGCAGTTCGACAGGGTCGAATGAAAAACTGTTTTTT; v_gene: TRBV28; abundance: once; d_gene: TRBD1; j_gene: TRBJ1-4
CDR3aa: CATSREAQFGDKPLHF; CDR3nt: TGTGCCACCAGCAGAGAGGCCCAATTCGGGGACAAACCCCTCCACTTT; v_gene: TRBV15; abundance: -; d_gene: -; j_gene: TRBJ1-6
CDR3aa: CASSTQPVSRSIYNEQFF; CDR3nt: TGTGCCAGTAGTACCCAACCAGTTAGCAGAAGCATCTACAATGAGCAGTTCTTC; v_gene: TRBV19; abundance: -; d_gene: -; j_gene: TRBJ2-1
CDR3aa: CASSIAGRREKLFF; CDR3nt: TGTGCCAGTAGTATCGCCGGGAGACGTGAAAAACTGTTTTTT; v_gene: TRBV19; abundance: -; d_gene: -; j_gene: TRBJ1-4
CDR3aa: CASSLVSRGANYGYTF; CDR3nt: TGTGCCAGCAGCTTAGTCTCCCGGGGAGCTAACTATGGCTACACCTTC; v_gene: TRBV11-2; abundance: -; d_gene: -; j_gene: TRBJ1-2
CDR3aa: CASSLFGLEESISYEQYF; CDR3nt: TGTGCTAGCAGCTTATTTGGTTTGGAGGAGTCCATCTCCTACGAGCAGTACTTC; v_gene: TRBV7-7; abundance: -; d_gene: -; j_gene: TRBJ2-7
CDR3aa: CASSTSSGAGQDTQYF; CDR3nt: TGTGCCAGCAGTACTTCCTCCGGAGCGGGTCAGGATACGCAGTATTTT; v_gene: TRBV7-2; abundance: -; d_gene: -; j_gene: TRBJ2-3
CDR3aa: CASSLDRGSYEQYF; CDR3nt: TGTGCCAGCAGTCTCGACAGGGGGTCCTACGAGCAGTACTTC; v_gene: TRBV6-5; abundance: -; d_gene: TRBD1; j_gene: TRBJ2-7
CDR3aa: CASSPRAGGGVNEQFF; CDR3nt: TGTGCCAGCAGCCCACGGGCGGGGGGGGGCGTCAATGAGCAGTTCTTC; v_gene: TRBV11-3; abundance: -; d_gene: TRBD2; j_gene: TRBJ2-1
CDR3aa: CASSPPLASGGVETQYF; CDR3nt: TGCGCCAGCAGCCCTCCCCTCGCTAGCGGGGGGGTAGAGACCCAGTACTTC; v_gene: TRBV5-1; abundance: -; d_gene: TRBD2; j_gene: TRBJ2-5
CDR3aa: CASSTGGATNEKLFF; CDR3nt: TGTGCCAGCAGTACAGGGGGCGCAACTAATGAAAAACTGTTTTTT; v_gene: TRBV6-1; abundance: -; d_gene: TRBD1; j_gene: TRBJ1-4
CDR3aa: CASSESTGGNSMNEQFF; CDR3nt: TGCGCCAGCAGTGAGTCAACAGGTGGGAACAGTATGAATGAGCAGTTCTTC; v_gene: TRBV10-1; abundance: -; d_gene: -; j_gene: TRBJ2-1
CDR3aa: CASSPRGLETDTQYF; CDR3nt: TGTGCCAGCTCACCAAGGGGGCTTGAAACAGATACGCAGTATTTT; v_gene: TRBV18; abundance: -; d_gene: TRBD1; j_gene: TRBJ2-3